The sequence of this T cell receptor (beta chain) was determined in a study of T cell responses to AZD1222 COVID-19 vaccine. Findings and limits, study-wide: Mapped onto spike, vaccine-associated CD4 TCRs spanned it and were dominant at 160-218 and 743-854. Reports indicate that nearly half of spike-specific TCRs are directed at unmutated variant regions. Most donors were white British, females outnumbered males, and clonal diversity was possibly underestimated.

Sequencing used immunoSEQ multiplex PCR; TCRdb keeps in-frame clones, though not all of them. Of about 140,000 clones listed, around 89% are singletons. Trimming stripped 3 bases from V and 12 bases from J, with 20 bases between. Germline loops: CDR1 MDHEN, CDR2 SYDVKM. The CDR3 is made up of 14 amino acids. Worth noting for this clone: Its specificity is not known.

The source is an adult who received the AZD1222 COVID-19 vaccine. The starting material was peripheral blood, obtained 28 days after the second AZD1222 dose. The V call is TRBV28, the J call TRBJ1-2, with D perhaps TRBD1 (5 bases). This CDR3 reads CASSLLGQGERDTF. DNA for the CDR3: TGTGCCAGCAGTTTGCTTGGGCAGGGAGAGCGCGACACCTTC.